Shown below are 10 T cell receptor beta chains from a single sample sequenced in a study of blood T cell repertoires in COVID-19. Generated by immunoSEQ multiplex PCR, the TCRdb table keeps only in-frame clones and is missing some. The sample has fewer than 350,000 clones; roughly 85% are singletons. Specimen: PBMCs or T cells enriched from blood (not recorded which). All receptors derive from a woman aged 35 to 49 who had recovered from COVID-19.

The chain has TRBV7-8 and TRBJ1-2, with D possibly being TRBD1 (6 bases). The ends were cut back, 4 bases at V and 3 bases at J, with 15 bases in the middle. Germline CDR1 reads SGHVS; CDR2 reads FQNEAQ. This CDR3 contains 15 residues. CDR3 bases: TGTGCCAGCAGCTCAACAGGGAATTCGGACTATGGCTACACCTTC. Its protein is CASSSTGNSDYGYTF. Looking up the rest from reference TRBV7-8 and TRBJ1-2 gives the full variable domain: GAGVSQSPRYKVAKRGQDVALRCDPISGHVSLFWYQQALGQGPEFLTYFQNEAQLDKSGLPSDRFFAERPEGSVSTLKIQRTQQEDSAVYLCASSSTGNSDYGYTFGSGTRLTVV.

This chain uses TRBV19 with TRBJ2-2, with 9 positions matching TRBD2. Per the germline V gene, CDR1 is LNHDA and CDR2 is SQIVND (reference sequence). V dropped 6 bases and J dropped 4; count of bases not matched to a gene: 9. This CDR3 has 16 amino acids. CDR3 sequence: CASSAALSGSTGELFF. The DNA of the CDR3 is TGTGCCAGTAGCGCAGCGCTTAGCGGGAGCACCGGGGAGCTGTTTTTT.

This chain uses TRBV7-2 with TRBJ1-5; D possibly corresponds to TRBD1 (5 bases). V lost 2 bases and J lost 5, with 10 bases in between. This CDR3 comprises 14 residues. CDR1 SGHTA and CDR2 FQGNSA come from the germline V gene. CDR3: CASSLSGPDQPQHF. The CDR3 nucleotides read TGTGCCAGCAGCTTATCAGGGCCGGATCAGCCCCAGCATTTT.

The chain recombines TRBV7-2 with TRBJ1-2, with 8 bases matching TRBD1. The J segment lost 2 bases and the V segment lost 5 bases, leaving 4 bases of the junction unmatched. The CDR3 consists of 14 residues. Germline V CDR1 and CDR2: SGHTA, FQGNSA. The CDR3 is CASSRGQANYGYTF. CDR3 sequence (DNA): TGTGCCAGCAGCCGGGGACAGGCCAACTATGGCTACACCTTC. The full variable domain, with the rest looked up from reference TRBV7-2 and TRBJ1-2, is GAGVSQSPSNKVTEKGKDVELRCDPISGHTALYWYRQSLGQGLEFLIYFQGNSAPDKSGLPSDRFSAERTGGSVSTLTIQRTQQEDSAVYLCASSRGQANYGYTFGSGTRLTVV.

The chain links TRBV3-1 (or the pseudogene TRBV3-2) to TRBJ2-5; D gene unclear. Trimming removed 5 bases at V and 3 bases at J, with 10 bases between. CDR1 LGHDT and CDR2 YNNKEL come from the germline V gene (reference sequence). The CDR3 has 13 residues. The CDR3, as DNA: TGTGCCAGCAGCGTATCGGTCGAAGAGACCCAGTACTTC. Translating it yields CASSVSVEETQYF.

The genes are TRBV29-1 and TRBJ1-1, with D perhaps TRBD1 (6 bases). There are 14 residues in the CDR3. Looked up from germline, CDR1 is SQVTM and CDR2 is ANQGSEA. V lost 5 bases and J 1 base, leaving 14 bases between the germline ends. CDR3 loop: CSVRTARGNTEAFF. The CDR3 DNA reads as TGCAGCGTTCGGACAGCTCGGGGGAACACTGAAGCTTTCTTT.

The genes are TRBV29-1 and TRBJ2-5, with TRBD1 matching 7 bases. The J segment lost 2 bases and the V segment lost 7 bases, leaving 4 bases of the junction unmatched. CDR1 is SQVTM and CDR2 is ANQGSEA in the germline V gene. The CDR3 sequence is 12 residues long. The CDR3 bases are TGCAGCGCGTCGGGACAGCAAGAGACCCAGTACTTC. As protein: CSASGQQETQYF. The variable domain in full, with the rest retrieved from reference TRBV29-1 and TRBJ2-5, is SAVISQKPSRDICQRGTSLTIQCQVDSQVTMMFWYRQQPGQSLTLIATANQGSEATYESGFVIDKFPISRPNLTFSTLTVSNMSPEDSSIYLCSASGQQETQYFGPGTRLLVL.

The chain uses TRBV18 and TRBJ1-1; possible D gene TRBD1, 6 bases. Trimming removed 8 bases at V and 4 bases at J, with 17 bases between. Looked up from germline, CDR1 is KGHSH and CDR2 is LQKENI. The CDR3 runs 14 residues. The CDR3 region is CASTYTGSGTEAFF. The CDR3 DNA sequence: TGTGCCAGCACGTATACAGGGTCCGGCACTGAAGCTTTCTTT.

The chain links TRBV3-1 (or the pseudogene TRBV3-2) to TRBJ2-7; 8 bases fit TRBD2. V gave up 2 bases and J gave up 3 bases; unmatched junction bases: 9. The CDR3 consists of 16 residues. CDR1 LGHDT and CDR2 YNNKEL come from the germline V gene (reference sequence). DNA of the CDR3: TGTGCCAGCAGCCAAACCGGGACTAGGGACCTCTACGAGCAGTACTTC. Encoded protein: CASSQTGTRDLYEQYF.

This sequence joins TRBV4-2 and TRBJ1-4, with D hard to call. From germline, CDR1 is LGHNA and CDR2 YNFKEQ. Trimming removed 7 bases from V and 0 bases from J, with 15 bases in between. The CDR3 consists of 16 residues. CDR3 in amino acids: CASKTELAATNEKLFF. The DNA for the CDR3 is TGTGCCAGCAAAACAGAACTAGCTGCAACTAATGAAAAACTGTTTTTT.